This entry lists 22 T cell receptor beta chains sequenced from one sample in a study of regulatory T cells in long-lasting Graves disease. Sample time point: newly diagnosed GD, antithyroid drugs for less than 3 months. Researchers made the TCR library from RNA that was extracted from PBMCs. According to the study, TCR beta libraries were built with iRepertoire HTBI primers and CDR3-region Arm-PCR. TCRdb called the multiplex PCR reads again in MiXCR, with one record for every CDR3 protein. The table records a few hundred thousand distinct CDR3 sequences, 12% of them present only once. The same specimen was also included in a second study, on T cells in Graves' hyperthyroidism and ophthalmopathy.

Sequenced material: peripheral blood mononuclear cells (PBMCs), taken at new diagnosis, from a patient treated with antithyroid drugs. The receptor source for this set is a young woman with Graves disease.

This clonotype was found a few times. The V gene is TRBV7-8, the J gene TRBJ1-5, with D perhaps matching TRBD1 (5 bases). The germline V gene has CDR1 SGHVS and CDR2 FQNEAQ. The CDR3 length is 15 residues. Trimming took off 5 bases at V and 5 bases at J, with 16 bases between the two ends. Written as DNA, the CDR3 is TGTGCCAGCAGCCCCTATCTTGGGACGGATCAGCCCCAGCATTTT. Translation: CASSPYLGTDQPQHF.

This clonotype was seen repeatedly, ten times or more. The chain joins TRBV3-1 to TRBJ1-3, with unresolved D. CDR1 is LGHDT and CDR2 is YNNKEL in the germline V gene (reference sequence). The CDR3 has 13 amino acids. Trimming took off 1 base at V and 7 bases at J, with 8 bases between the two ends. The CDR3 reads CASSQGSLNTIYF. CDR3 sequence (DNA): TGTGCCAGCAGCCAAGGATCCCTGAACACCATATATTTT.

This clonotype was found many times. V gene TRBV12-3 or TRBV12-4 combines with J gene TRBJ2-3; 7 bases are shared with TRBD2. The CDR3 runs 14 residues. V shed 3 bases and J 4 bases; nucleotides not matched to a gene: 4. The CDR3 bases are TGTGCCAGCAGTTTCGGGACTATAGCAGATACGCAGTATTTT. Its translation: CASSFGTIADTQYF.

This clonotype was counted once. One end of the junction fails to match germline, which may point to a read error. J is TRBJ2-3 and V is TRBV20-1, with 12 nucleotides matching TRBD2. The germline V gene has CDR1 DFQATT and CDR2 SNEGSKA (reference sequence). The CDR3 covers 15 residues. The CDR3 DNA follows: TGCAGTGTCCCCGCCTCTAGCGGGAGGGCGGATACGCGGTATTTT. As protein: CSVPASSGRADTRYF.

This clonotype was counted at least ten times. CDR3 protein: CASSPESGELDNEQFF. The CDR3 region has the DNA TGTGCCAGCAGCCCCGAAAGCGGGGAACTTGACAATGAGCAGTTCTTC. This chain links TRBV7-6 with TRBJ2-1, with TRBD2 identical over 7 bases. The germline V gene encodes CDR1 SGHVS and CDR2 FNYEAQ. This CDR3 has 16 amino acids. Germline trimming cut 5 bases from V and 5 bases from J; bases unmatched to any gene: 12.

This clonotype was detected many times. V is TRBV6-1 and J is TRBJ1-4, with D possibly matching TRBD1 (6 bases). CDR1 is MNHNS, CDR2 SASEGT, per germline. The CDR3 spans 12 residues. The V end was cut by 6 bases, the J end by 8 bases, with 10 bases between. CDR3: CASRFGQEKLFF. The CDR3 DNA reads as TGTGCCAGCAGATTCGGACAGGAAAAACTGTTTTTT.

In its sample, this clonotype was seen many times. The chain has TRBV20-1 and TRBJ1-5; unclear D gene. V gave up 5 bases and J gave up 7 bases, with 18 bases separating them. CDR3 size: 14 residues. The V gene's germline CDR1 is DFQATT and CDR2 SNEGSKA (reference sequence). The CDR3 DNA reads as TGCAGTGCTCTGGACGGACGAGGTTGGCAGCCCCAGCATTTT. It encodes CSALDGRGWQPQHF.

Many counts were recorded for this clonotype. V gene TRBV28 combines with J gene TRBJ1-6; no clear D. The CDR3 is 12 amino acids. V shed 7 bases and J shed 2 bases, with 3 bases lying between them. CDR1 is MDHEN, CDR2 SYDVKM, per germline. In DNA, the CDR3 is TGTGCCAGCAAGCCCTATAATTCACCCCTCCACTTT. Protein: CASKPYNSPLHF.

The table lists this clonotype with many counts. The chain carries TRBV11-2 and TRBJ2-7; D not certain. This CDR3 has 14 amino acids. The ends were cut back, 2 bases at V and 3 bases at J, with 11 bases in the middle. Germline V gives CDR1 SGHAT, CDR2 FQNNGV. The CDR3 sequence: CASSLRVPGYEQYF. CDR3 DNA: TGTGCCAGCAGCTTAAGGGTTCCGGGCTACGAGCAGTACTTC.

Many counts were recorded for this clonotype. The chain carries TRBV7-9 and TRBJ1-2; TRBD1 agrees at 8 bases. Germline V gene sequence: CDR1 SEHNR, CDR2 FQNEAQ (reference sequence). The CDR3 contains 16 residues. Trimming took 5 bases from V and 0 from J; bases not matched to a gene: 8. The CDR3 protein is CASSTGTGRANYGYTF. CDR3 bases: TGTGCCAGCAGCACGGGGACAGGAAGAGCTAACTATGGCTACACCTTC.

The chain has TRBV27 and TRBJ2-6; a weak D match, TRBD2 (6 bases). This CDR3 comprises 15 residues. Trimming left V 5 bases short and J 2 bases short, with 10 bases between. The germline V gene encodes CDR1 MNHEY and CDR2 SMNVEV (reference sequence). Here the CDR3 reads CASSMGGPGANVLTF. The CDR3 region has the DNA TGTGCCAGCAGTATGGGAGGCCCTGGGGCCAACGTCCTGACTTTC.

In its sample, this clonotype was seen many times. This chain links TRBV4-1 with TRBJ2-7; D is undetermined. The V gene's germline CDR1 is MGHRA and CDR2 YSYEKL. The V gene lost 3 bases and the J gene lost 4 bases, with 7 bases spanning the gap. CDR3 size: 12 residues. The CDR3 region is CASSQMGYEQYF. CDR3 in DNA: TGCGCCAGCAGCCAGATGGGTTACGAGCAGTACTTC.

This clonotype occurred many times. This CDR3 is CASSPGLAVDEQYF. CDR3 sequence (DNA): TGTGCCAGCAGTCCAGGACTAGCGGTGGACGAGCAGTACTTC. V and J are TRBV28 and TRBJ2-7; 10 positions match TRBD2. Losses at the gene ends were 5 bases for V and 5 bases for J; bases not matched to a gene: 6. This CDR3 is 14 amino acids long. Germline values: CDR1 MDHEN, CDR2 SYDVKM.

The chain couples TRBV6-2 or TRBV6-3 to TRBJ2-7; TRBD1 agrees at 7 bases. V shed 8 bases and J 3 bases; nucleotides not matched to a gene: 10. The germline V gene has CDR1 MNHEY and CDR2 SVGEGT. This CDR3 has 14 amino acids. CDR3 coding DNA: TGTGCCAGCCTCGACCGGGACAGCCTCTACGAGCAGTACGTC. This gives the protein CASLDRDSLYEQYV.

This clonotype has ten or more counts. V is TRBV6-1 and J is TRBJ1-5, with D unclear. Per the germline V gene, CDR1 is MNHNS and CDR2 is SASEGT. Trimming left V 6 bases short and J 0 bases short, with 9 bases between. This CDR3 contains 14 residues. DNA for the CDR3: TGTGCCAGCAGAACGGACGGTAGCAATCAGCCCCAGCATTTT. It specifies CASRTDGSNQPQHF.

This clonotype has a count of ten or more. The chain has TRBV24-1 and TRBJ1-5; D remains unclear. V dropped 5 bases and J dropped 2 bases, with 9 bases sitting between them. CDR3 length: 14 residues. CDR1 is KGHDR, CDR2 SFDVKD, per germline. The CDR3 sequence: CATSATRCNQPQHF. The DNA for the CDR3 is TGTGCCACCAGTGCTACACGGTGCAATCAGCCCCAGCATTTT.

There are many counts of this clonotype. The V and J genes are TRBV15 and TRBJ2-5, with a weak D call TRBD2 (5 bases). The V end was cut by 1 base, the J end by 5 bases, with 14 bases between. Germline lookup yields CDR1 LNHNV and CDR2 YYDKDF (reference sequence). This CDR3 is 15 amino acids long. The CDR3 here is CATSRGKGGGETQYF. The CDR3, as DNA: TGTGCCACCAGCAGAGGGAAGGGTGGCGGGGAGACCCAGTACTTC.

In its sample, this clonotype was seen many times. The rearrangement uses TRBV5-1 and TRBJ2-1; TRBD1 matches 8 bases. Germline V gene sequence: CDR1 SGHRS, CDR2 YFSETQ. The CDR3 spans 16 residues. V was pared by 4 bases and J by 2 bases, with 8 bases of the junction left unmatched. The DNA for the CDR3 is TGCGCCAGCAGCCATTCCCAGGGGGCCCCCTACAATGAGCAGTTCTTC. Translation: CASSHSQGAPYNEQFF.

There are a few counts of this clonotype. The chain recombines TRBV27 with TRBJ2-3, with TRBD2 matching 9 bases. CDR3 length: 16 amino acids. The V gene end was trimmed by 7 bases and the J gene end by 7 bases; junction bases not matched to a gene: 15. Germline V lookup: CDR1 MNHEY, CDR2 SMNVEV (reference sequence). In nucleotides, the CDR3 is TGTGCCAGCACTCGTATAGCGGGAGTATTTCTGAATACGCAGTATTTT. Translating gives CASTRIAGVFLNTQYF.

This clonotype was counted many times. The chain combines TRBV15 with TRBJ1-1, with 7 bases lining up with TRBD1. V dropped 8 bases and J dropped 1; count of bases not matched to a gene: 4. The CDR3 extends over 13 amino acids. CDR1 is LNHNV and CDR2 is YYDKDF in the germline V gene (reference sequence). CDR3 coding DNA: TGTGCCACCGGGGGGACAGCGAACACTGAAGCTTTCTTT. Translation gives CATGGTANTEAFF.

This clonotype was observed at least ten times. V usage is TRBV19 and J usage is TRBJ2-3; 14 bases match TRBD2. This CDR3 spans 19 amino acids. The V and J ends lost 4 bases and 3 bases, in that order; junction bases with no gene match: 12. Germline assignment: CDR1 LNHDA and CDR2 SQIVND (reference sequence). The CDR3 region is CASSTFGTSGGAPTDTQYF. CDR3 nucleotide sequence: TGTGCCAGTAGTACCTTCGGGACTAGCGGGGGCGCCCCGACAGATACGCAGTATTTT. Full variable domain (remainder filled in from reference TRBV19 and TRBJ2-3): DGGITQSPKYLFRKEGQNVTLSCEQNLNHDAMYWYRQDPGQGLRLIYYSQIVNDFQKGDIAEGYSVSREKKESFPLTVTSAQKNPTAFYLCASSTFGTSGGAPTDTQYFGPGTRLTVL.

In the case of this clonotype: This may come from a read error, since a much larger clone is one base off. The rearrangement links TRBV6-2 or TRBV6-3 to TRBJ2-1; a weak D match, TRBD1 (5 bases). The V end lost 2 bases, the J end lost 0 bases, and 8 bases lay between the germline ends. The CDR3 consists of 15 residues. The germline gives CDR1 MNHEY, CDR2 SVGEGT. The CDR3 is CASSYRGDSYNEQFF. CDR3 sequence (DNA): TGTGCCAGCAGTTACAGGGGTGACTCCTACAATGAGCAGTTCTTC.